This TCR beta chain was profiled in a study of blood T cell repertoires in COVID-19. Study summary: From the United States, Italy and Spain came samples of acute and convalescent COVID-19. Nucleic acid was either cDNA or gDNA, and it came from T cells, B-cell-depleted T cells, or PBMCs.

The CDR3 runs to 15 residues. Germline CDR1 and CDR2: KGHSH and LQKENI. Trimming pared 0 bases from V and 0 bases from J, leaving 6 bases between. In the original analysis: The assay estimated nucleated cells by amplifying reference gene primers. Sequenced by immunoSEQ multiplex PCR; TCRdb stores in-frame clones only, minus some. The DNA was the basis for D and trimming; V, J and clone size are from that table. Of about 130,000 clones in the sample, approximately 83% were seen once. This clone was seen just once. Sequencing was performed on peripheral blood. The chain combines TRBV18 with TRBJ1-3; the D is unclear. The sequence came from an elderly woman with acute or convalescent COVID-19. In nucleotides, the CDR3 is TGTGCCAGCTCACCACCCATCAACTCTGGAAACACCATATATTTT. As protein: CASSPPINSGNTIYF.